Listed below are T cell receptor beta chains from one sample, sequenced in a study of T cell responses to AZD1222 COVID-19 vaccine. Clones were sequenced by immunoSEQ multiplex PCR, and TCRdb holds only the in-frame ones, with some missing. Of roughly 100,000 clones in the sample, 88% are singletons; the top ten hold about 9.1%. Here the sequenced sample was peripheral blood, taken on day 0 of AZD1222 vaccination. The receptors were sampled from an adult in good health. CDR3s include the opening cysteine and the closing phenylalanine or tryptophan. D genes are given only for firm matches. Where a row states a size, it is once, few, many or the class of an expanded clone; other rows omit it.

size | J | V | D | CDR3 | DNA
- | TRBJ2-1 | TRBV13 | - | CASRLIQTSHLYNEQFF | TGTGCCAGCAGGCTAATACAGACTAGTCATTTATACAATGAGCAGTTCTTC
once | TRBJ1-2 | TRBV18 | - | CASSPLVDSGYTF | TGTGCCAGCTCACCATTAGTAGACAGTGGCTACACCTTC
- | TRBJ2-1 | TRBV7-2 | TRBD2 | CASSSGGGLYNEQFF | TGTGCCAGCAGCTCCGGGGGGGGGCTCTACAATGAGCAGTTCTTC
- | TRBJ1-5 | TRBV10-2 | TRBD1 | CASSPRDRVGPQHF | TGCGCCAGCTCGCCCCGGGACAGGGTTGGGCCCCAGCATTTT
- | TRBJ1-6 | TRBV28 | - | CASRVQHNSPLHF | TGTGCCAGCCGAGTACAGCATAATTCACCCCTCCACTTT
- | TRBJ2-7 | TRBV28 | TRBD2 | CASSLGSGLALREQYF | TGTGCCAGCAGTCTAGGTTCAGGACTAGCACTACGCGAGCAGTACTTC
once | TRBJ2-7 | TRBV11-2 | - | CASSLATGSPYEQYF | TGTGCCAGCAGCTTAGCAACAGGGAGTCCCTACGAGCAGTACTTC
once | TRBJ1-5 | TRBV9 | - | CASSVDRNNQPQHF | TGTGCCAGCAGCGTAGATAGGAATAATCAGCCCCAGCATTTT
- | TRBJ2-7 | TRBV2 | TRBD2 | CATRATLGLAGDYEQYF | TGTGCCACCAGAGCGACCCTGGGCCTAGCGGGAGACTACGAGCAGTACTTC
- | TRBJ2-7 | TRBV11-2 | - | CASSRGGGQSHYEQYF | TGTGCCAGCAGCCGCGGCGGGGGACAGAGCCACTACGAGCAGTACTTC
- | TRBJ1-6 | TRBV12-3/TRBV12-4 | - | CASSFQGSPLHF | TGTGCCAGCAGTTTCCAGGGGTCACCCCTCCACTTT
- | TRBJ2-1 | TRBV19 | TRBD2 | CASSIDTRTSGRLKNEQFF | TGTGCCAGTAGTATAGATACGAGGACTAGCGGGAGGTTGAAGAATGAGCAGTTCTTC
- | TRBJ1-5 | TRBV18 | - | CASSPQGSGNQPQHF | TGTGCCAGCTCACCACAGGGTTCGGGTAATCAGCCCCAGCATTTT
- | TRBJ1-1 | TRBV6-6 | - | CASSLRQAIAEAFF | TGTGCCAGCAGTCTGCGACAAGCCATAGCTGAAGCTTTCTTT
- | TRBJ1-5 | TRBV19 | - | CASGGNYQPQHF | TGTGCCAGTGGGGGGAATTATCAGCCCCAGCATTTT
- | TRBJ2-2 | TRBV29-1 | TRBD1 | CSVGGLGTGLNTGELFF | TGCAGCGTTGGGGGGCTTGGGACAGGTTTGAACACCGGGGAGCTGTTTTTT
- | TRBJ1-2 | TRBV19 | - | CASSILQGGGYTF | TGTGCCAGTAGTATCTTACAGGGTGGCGGCTACACCTTC
- | TRBJ2-1 | TRBV4-2 | - | CASSQDRGGHEQFF | TGTGCCAGCAGCCAAGATCGAGGTGGCCATGAGCAGTTCTTC
- | TRBJ2-3 | TRBV19 | TRBD2 | CASSMLAGVSTDTQYF | TGTGCCAGTAGTATGCTAGCGGGAGTGAGCACAGATACGCAGTATTTT
once | TRBJ2-7 | TRBV5-4 | TRBD1 | CASSFPGTVPYEQYF | TGTGCCAGCAGCTTCCCCGGGACAGTCCCCTACGAGCAGTACTTC
once | TRBJ1-6 | TRBV27 | - | CASTPGTGYSPLHF | TGTGCCAGCACCCCAGGGACGGGTTATTCACCCCTCCACTTT
- | TRBJ1-4 | TRBV18 | TRBD1 | CASSNQQGDTNEKLFF | TGTGCCAGCTCAAATCAACAGGGGGATACGAATGAAAAACTGTTTTTT
- | TRBJ2-3 | TRBV28 | - | CASSLLGATDTQYF | TGTGCCAGCAGTTTATTAGGGGCCACAGATACGCAGTATTTT
- | TRBJ1-2 | TRBV14 | TRBD1 | CASSPTTGGPNYGYTF | TGTGCCAGCAGCCCCACGACAGGGGGACCTAACTATGGCTACACCTTC
- | TRBJ2-1 | TRBV28 | - | CASGLGDNEQFF | TGTGCCAGCGGCTTAGGGGACAATGAGCAGTTCTTC
- | TRBJ1-5 | TRBV28 | - | CASSLATGIGIQPQHF | TGTGCCAGCAGTCTAGCCACAGGGATCGGCATCCAGCCCCAGCATTTT
- | TRBJ2-7 | TRBV7-9 | TRBD2 | CASSLRTSGRYEQYF | TGTGCCAGCAGCTTAAGGACTAGCGGGAGATACGAGCAGTACTTC
- | TRBJ2-6 | TRBV7-3 | TRBD2 | CASSRGGSGANVLTF | TGTGCCAGCAGCCGCGGGGGCTCTGGGGCCAACGTCCTGACTTTC
- | TRBJ2-1 | TRBV10-1 | TRBD2 | CASSESGGSSDEQFF | TGCGCCAGCAGTGAATCGGGAGGGAGTAGTGATGAGCAGTTCTTC
- | TRBJ2-7 | TRBV23-1 | TRBD1 | CASSQSRDRNYEQYF | TGCGCCAGCAGTCAATCCAGGGACAGAAACTACGAGCAGTACTTC
- | TRBJ1-3 | TRBV27 | - | CASIRTPQGQLSNTIYF | TGTGCCAGCATCAGGACGCCACAGGGACAACTCTCAAACACCATATATTTT
- | TRBJ2-7 | TRBV7-9 | TRBD2 | CASSSGTSLEQYF | TGTGCCAGCAGCTCCGGGACTAGCCTCGAGCAGTACTTC
- | TRBJ2-3 | TRBV24-1 | TRBD2 | CATGEREGGTDTQYF | TGTGCCACCGGAGAACGGGAGGGAGGCACAGATACGCAGTATTTT
- | TRBJ1-5 | TRBV6-5 | - | CASSQTDGDQPQHF | TGTGCCAGCAGCCAAACCGACGGGGATCAGCCCCAGCATTTT
- | TRBJ2-3 | TRBV18 | - | CASSRDSIDTQYF | TGTGCCAGCTCACGGGACTCTATAGATACGCAGTATTTT
- | TRBJ1-1 | TRBV5-1 | - | CASTGRGGMNTEAFF | TGCGCCAGCACTGGGCGTGGGGGAATGAACACTGAAGCTTTCTTT
- | TRBJ2-7 | TRBV7-2 | - | CASSLARQSYEQYF | TGTGCCAGCAGCTTAGCGAGGCAGTCCTACGAGCAGTACTTC
once | TRBJ2-7 | TRBV28 | TRBD1 | CASKPGQGLYEQYF | TGTGCCAGCAAACCGGGACAGGGCCTCTACGAGCAGTACTTC
- | TRBJ2-3 | TRBV19 | - | CASSIDTGADTDTQYF | TGTGCCAGTAGTATAGATACGGGGGCCGATACAGATACGCAGTATTTT
- | TRBJ2-7 | TRBV30 | TRBD2 | CAWSVSVSGRKEQYF | TGTGCCTGGAGTGTATCGGTTAGCGGGAGAAAAGAGCAGTACTTC
once | TRBJ1-2 | TRBV27 | TRBD1 | CASSRTGGNGYTF | TGTGCCAGCAGTCGGACAGGGGGCAATGGCTACACCTTC
- | TRBJ2-7 | TRBV5-1 | - | CASSSLTGTSYEQYF | TGCGCCAGCAGCAGTCTAACCGGGACATCCTACGAGCAGTACTTC
- | TRBJ2-3 | TRBV27 | - | CASSLPTADTQYF | TGTGCCAGCAGTTTACCGACGGCAGATACGCAGTATTTT
- | TRBJ2-3 | TRBV6-5 | TRBD1 | CATHQGQGVDTQYF | TGTGCCACCCATCAGGGACAGGGGGTAGATACGCAGTATTTT
- | TRBJ2-3 | TRBV28 | TRBD1 | CASSLATGADTQYF | TGTGCCAGCAGTTTAGCTACAGGGGCAGATACGCAGTATTTT
- | TRBJ2-3 | TRBV13 | - | CASSPINLLEAGTDTQYF | TGTGCCAGCAGCCCCATAAATCTGCTAGAGGCCGGCACAGATACGCAGTATTTT
few | TRBJ2-2 | TRBV6-2/TRBV6-3 | - | CASSPASSGELFF | TGTGCCAGCAGTCCAGCCTCCTCCGGGGAGCTGTTTTTT
- | TRBJ2-2 | TRBV19 | - | CASSQVSNTGELFF | TGTGCCAGTAGTCAGGTCTCCAACACCGGGGAGCTGTTTTTT
- | TRBJ2-1 | TRBV7-6 | - | CASSNPGRNEQFF | TGTGCCAGCAGCAACCCAGGAAGGAATGAGCAGTTCTTC
- | TRBJ2-3 | TRBV10-3 | TRBD2 | CAISGTSFSSTDTQYF | TGTGCCATCAGTGGGACTAGCTTCTCTAGCACAGATACGCAGTATTTT
- | TRBJ2-1 | TRBV29-1 | - | CSVGPSDSYNEQFF | TGCAGCGTTGGTCCTAGCGACTCCTACAATGAGCAGTTCTTC
- | TRBJ2-1 | TRBV9 | TRBD2 | CASNPGLAENEQFF | TGTGCCAGCAACCCGGGACTAGCGGAGAATGAGCAGTTCTTC
- | TRBJ2-3 | TRBV24-1 | - | CATSVEDGGADTQYF | TGTGCCACCAGTGTGGAGGACGGGGGAGCAGATACGCAGTATTTT
- | TRBJ1-5 | TRBV19 | TRBD1 | CASRGTGSPYSNQPQHF | TGTGCCAGTAGGGGGACAGGGAGCCCCTATAGCAATCAGCCCCAGCATTTT
- | TRBJ2-1 | TRBV7-9 | TRBD2 | CASSWTSFFDEQFF | TGTGCCAGCAGCTGGACTAGCTTTTTTGATGAGCAGTTCTTC
once | TRBJ2-3 | TRBV18 | TRBD1 | CASSPQGATDTQYF | TGTGCCAGCTCACCCCAGGGGGCAACAGATACGCAGTATTTT
- | TRBJ2-7 | TRBV10-1 | - | CASSEGQNSPRDEQYF | TGCGCCAGCAGTGAAGGGCAGAACTCCCCGAGAGACGAGCAGTACTTC
- | TRBJ1-2 | TRBV6-5 | - | CASSRAANYGYTF | TGTGCCAGCAGCAGGGCAGCTAACTATGGCTACACCTTC
- | TRBJ2-7 | TRBV4-3 | - | CASSQAQDLYEQYF | TGCGCCAGCAGCCAAGCTCAGGACCTTTACGAGCAGTACTTC